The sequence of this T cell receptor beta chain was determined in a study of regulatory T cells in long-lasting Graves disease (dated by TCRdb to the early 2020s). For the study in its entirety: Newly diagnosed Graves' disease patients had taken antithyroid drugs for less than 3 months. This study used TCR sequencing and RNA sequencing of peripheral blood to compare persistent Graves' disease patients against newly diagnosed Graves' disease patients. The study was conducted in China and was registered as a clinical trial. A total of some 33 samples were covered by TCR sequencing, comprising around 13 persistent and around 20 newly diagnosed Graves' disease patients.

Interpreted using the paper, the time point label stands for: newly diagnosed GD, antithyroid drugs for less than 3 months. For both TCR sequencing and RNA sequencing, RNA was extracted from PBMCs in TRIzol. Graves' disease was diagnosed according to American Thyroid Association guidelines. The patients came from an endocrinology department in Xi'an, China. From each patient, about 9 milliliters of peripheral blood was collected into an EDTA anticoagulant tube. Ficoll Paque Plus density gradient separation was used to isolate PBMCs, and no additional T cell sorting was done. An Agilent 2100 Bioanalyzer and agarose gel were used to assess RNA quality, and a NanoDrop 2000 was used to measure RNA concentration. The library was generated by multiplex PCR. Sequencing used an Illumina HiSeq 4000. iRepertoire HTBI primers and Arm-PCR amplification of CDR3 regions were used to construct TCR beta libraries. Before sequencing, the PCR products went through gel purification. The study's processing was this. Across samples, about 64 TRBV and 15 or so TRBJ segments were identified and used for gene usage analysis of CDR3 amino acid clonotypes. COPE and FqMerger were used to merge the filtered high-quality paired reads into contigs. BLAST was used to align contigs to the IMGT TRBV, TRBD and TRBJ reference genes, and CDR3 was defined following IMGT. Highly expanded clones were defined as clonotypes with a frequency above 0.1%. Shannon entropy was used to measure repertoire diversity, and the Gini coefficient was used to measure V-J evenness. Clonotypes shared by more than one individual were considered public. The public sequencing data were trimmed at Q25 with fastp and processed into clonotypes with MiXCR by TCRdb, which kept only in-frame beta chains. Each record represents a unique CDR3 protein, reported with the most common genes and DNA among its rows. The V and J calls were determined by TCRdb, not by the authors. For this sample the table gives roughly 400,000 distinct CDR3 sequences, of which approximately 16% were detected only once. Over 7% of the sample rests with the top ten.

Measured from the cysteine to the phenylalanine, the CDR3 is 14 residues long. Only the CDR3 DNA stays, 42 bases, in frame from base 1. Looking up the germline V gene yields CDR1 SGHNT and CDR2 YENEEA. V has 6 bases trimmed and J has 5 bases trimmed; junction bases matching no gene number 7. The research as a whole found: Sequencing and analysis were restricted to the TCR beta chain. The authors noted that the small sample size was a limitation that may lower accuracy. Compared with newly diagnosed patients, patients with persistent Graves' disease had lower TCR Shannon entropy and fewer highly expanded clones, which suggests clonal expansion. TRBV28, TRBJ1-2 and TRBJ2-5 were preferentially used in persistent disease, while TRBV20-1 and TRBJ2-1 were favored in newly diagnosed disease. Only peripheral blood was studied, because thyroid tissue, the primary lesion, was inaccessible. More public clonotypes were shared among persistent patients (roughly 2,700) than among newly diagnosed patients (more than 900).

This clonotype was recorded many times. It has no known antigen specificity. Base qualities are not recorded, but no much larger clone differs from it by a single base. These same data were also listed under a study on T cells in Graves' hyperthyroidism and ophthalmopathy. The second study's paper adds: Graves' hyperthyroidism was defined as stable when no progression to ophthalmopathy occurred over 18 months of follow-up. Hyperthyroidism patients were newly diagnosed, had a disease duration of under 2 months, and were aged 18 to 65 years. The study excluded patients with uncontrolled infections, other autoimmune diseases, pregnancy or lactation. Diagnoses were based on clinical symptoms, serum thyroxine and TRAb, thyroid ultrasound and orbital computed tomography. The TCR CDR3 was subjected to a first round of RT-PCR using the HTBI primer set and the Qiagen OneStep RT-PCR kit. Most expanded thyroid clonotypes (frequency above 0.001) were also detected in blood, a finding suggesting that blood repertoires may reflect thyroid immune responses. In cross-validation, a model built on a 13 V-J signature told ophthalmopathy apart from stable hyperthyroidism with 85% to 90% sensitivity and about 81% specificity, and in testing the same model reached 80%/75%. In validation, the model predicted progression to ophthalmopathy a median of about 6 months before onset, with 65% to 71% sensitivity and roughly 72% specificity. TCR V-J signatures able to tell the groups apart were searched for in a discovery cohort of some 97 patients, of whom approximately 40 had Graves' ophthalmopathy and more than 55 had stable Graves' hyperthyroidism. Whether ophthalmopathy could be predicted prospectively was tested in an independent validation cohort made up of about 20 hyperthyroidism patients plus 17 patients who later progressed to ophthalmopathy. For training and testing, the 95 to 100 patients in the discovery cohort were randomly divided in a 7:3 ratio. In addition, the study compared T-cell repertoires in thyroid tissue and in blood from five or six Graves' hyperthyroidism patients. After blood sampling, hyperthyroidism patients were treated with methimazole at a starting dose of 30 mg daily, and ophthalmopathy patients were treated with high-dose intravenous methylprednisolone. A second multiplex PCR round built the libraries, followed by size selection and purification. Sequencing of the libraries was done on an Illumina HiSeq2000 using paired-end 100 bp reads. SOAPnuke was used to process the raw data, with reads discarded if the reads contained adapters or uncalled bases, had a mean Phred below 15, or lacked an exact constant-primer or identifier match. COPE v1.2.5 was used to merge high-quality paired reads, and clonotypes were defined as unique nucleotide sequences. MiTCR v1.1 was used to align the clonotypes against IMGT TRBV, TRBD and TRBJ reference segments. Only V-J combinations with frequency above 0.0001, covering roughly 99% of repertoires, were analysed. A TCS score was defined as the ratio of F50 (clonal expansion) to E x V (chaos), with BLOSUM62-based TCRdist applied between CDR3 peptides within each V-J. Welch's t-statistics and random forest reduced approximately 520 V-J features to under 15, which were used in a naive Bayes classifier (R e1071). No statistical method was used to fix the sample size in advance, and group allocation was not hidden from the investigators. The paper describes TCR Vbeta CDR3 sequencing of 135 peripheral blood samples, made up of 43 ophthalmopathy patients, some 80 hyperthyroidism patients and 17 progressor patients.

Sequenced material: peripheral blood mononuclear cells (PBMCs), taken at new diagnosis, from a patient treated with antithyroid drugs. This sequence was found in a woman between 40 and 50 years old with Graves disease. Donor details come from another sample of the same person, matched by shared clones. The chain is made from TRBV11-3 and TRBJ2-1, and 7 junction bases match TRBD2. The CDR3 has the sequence CASSSAGEHNEQFF. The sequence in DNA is TGTGCCAGCAGTTCTGCGGGAGAACACAATGAGCAGTTCTTC.